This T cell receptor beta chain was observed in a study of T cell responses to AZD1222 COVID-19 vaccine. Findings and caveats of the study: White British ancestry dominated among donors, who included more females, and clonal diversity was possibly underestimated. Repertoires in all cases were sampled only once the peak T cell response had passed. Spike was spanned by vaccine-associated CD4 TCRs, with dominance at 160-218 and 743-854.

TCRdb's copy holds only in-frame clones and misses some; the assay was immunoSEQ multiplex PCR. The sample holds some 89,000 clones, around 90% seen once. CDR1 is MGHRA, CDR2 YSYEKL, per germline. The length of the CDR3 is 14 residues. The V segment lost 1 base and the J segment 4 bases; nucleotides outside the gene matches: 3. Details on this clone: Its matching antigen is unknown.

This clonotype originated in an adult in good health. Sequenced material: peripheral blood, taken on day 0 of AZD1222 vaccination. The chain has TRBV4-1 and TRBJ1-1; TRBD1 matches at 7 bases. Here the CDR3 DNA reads TGCGCCAGCAGCCAAGGACAGGGAACCACTGAAGCTTTCTTT. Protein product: CASSQGQGTTEAFF.